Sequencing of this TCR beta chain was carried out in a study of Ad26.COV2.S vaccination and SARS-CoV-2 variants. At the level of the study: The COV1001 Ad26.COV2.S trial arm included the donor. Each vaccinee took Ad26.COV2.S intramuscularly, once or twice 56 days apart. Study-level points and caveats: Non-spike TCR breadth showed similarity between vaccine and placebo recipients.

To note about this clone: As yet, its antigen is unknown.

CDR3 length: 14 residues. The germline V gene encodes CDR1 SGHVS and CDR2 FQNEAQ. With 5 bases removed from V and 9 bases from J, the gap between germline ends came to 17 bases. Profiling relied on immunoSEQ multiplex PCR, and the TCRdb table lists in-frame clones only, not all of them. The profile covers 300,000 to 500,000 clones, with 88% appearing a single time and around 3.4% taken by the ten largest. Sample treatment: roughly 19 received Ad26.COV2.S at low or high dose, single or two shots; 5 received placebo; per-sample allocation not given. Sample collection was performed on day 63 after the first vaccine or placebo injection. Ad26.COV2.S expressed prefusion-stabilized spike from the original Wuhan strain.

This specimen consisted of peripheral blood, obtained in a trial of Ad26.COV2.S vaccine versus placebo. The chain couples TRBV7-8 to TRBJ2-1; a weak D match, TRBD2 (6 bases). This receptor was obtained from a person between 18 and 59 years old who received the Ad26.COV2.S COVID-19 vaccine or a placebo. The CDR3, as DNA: TGTGCCAGCAGCCCCCGGGGGAACTGGGGTGAGCAGTTCTTC. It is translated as CASSPRGNWGEQFF.